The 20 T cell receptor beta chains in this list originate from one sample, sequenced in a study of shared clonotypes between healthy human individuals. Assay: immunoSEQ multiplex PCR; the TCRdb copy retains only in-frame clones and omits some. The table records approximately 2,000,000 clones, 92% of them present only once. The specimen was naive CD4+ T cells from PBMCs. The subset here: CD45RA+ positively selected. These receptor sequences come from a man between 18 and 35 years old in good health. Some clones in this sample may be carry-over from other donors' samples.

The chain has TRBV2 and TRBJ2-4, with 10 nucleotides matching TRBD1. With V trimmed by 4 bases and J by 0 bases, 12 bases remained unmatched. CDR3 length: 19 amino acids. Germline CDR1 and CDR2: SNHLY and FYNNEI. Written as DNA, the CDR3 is TGTGCCAGCAGTGGACCGGGACAGGGGCCTCTCCTAGCCAAAAACATTCAGTACTTC. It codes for CASSGPGQGPLLAKNIQYF.

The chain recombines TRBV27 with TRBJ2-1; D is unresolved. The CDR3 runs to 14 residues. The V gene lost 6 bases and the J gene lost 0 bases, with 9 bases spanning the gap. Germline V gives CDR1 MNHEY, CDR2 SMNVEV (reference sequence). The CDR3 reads CASRVRSSYNEQFF. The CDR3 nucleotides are TGTGCCAGCAGGGTCCGGAGCTCCTACAATGAGCAGTTCTTC.

CDR3 nucleotide sequence: TGTGCCAGCAGCCGGACAGGTGGAAACACCATATATTTT. Protein product: CASSRTGGNTIYF. This chain links TRBV11-2 with TRBJ1-3; 7 bases align to TRBD1. Germline V lookup: CDR1 SGHAT, CDR2 FQNNGV. The CDR3 spans 13 residues. Trimming removed 5 bases from V and 3 bases from J; junction bases left unmatched: 1.

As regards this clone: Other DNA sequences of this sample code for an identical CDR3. The CDR3 coding sequence is TGCGCCAGCAGCTTGGGGGGGACACTTAATGAAAAACTGTTTTTT. This gives the protein CASSLGGTLNEKLFF. The chain links TRBV5-1 to TRBJ1-4, with D perhaps TRBD1 (6 bases). The CDR3 runs 15 residues. The germline V and J ends were trimmed by 0 bases and 4 bases, with 10 bases remaining between them. Germline-derived CDR1 and CDR2 are SGHRS and YFSETQ.

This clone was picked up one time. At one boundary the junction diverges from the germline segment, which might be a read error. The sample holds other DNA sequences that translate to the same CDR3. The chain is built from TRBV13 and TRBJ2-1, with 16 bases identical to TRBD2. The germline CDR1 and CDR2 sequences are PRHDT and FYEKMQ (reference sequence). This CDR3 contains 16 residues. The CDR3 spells CASSSGTSGRGNEQFF. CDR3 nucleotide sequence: TGCGCCAGCAGCTCGGGGACTAGCGGGAGGGGCAATGAGCAGTTCTTC.

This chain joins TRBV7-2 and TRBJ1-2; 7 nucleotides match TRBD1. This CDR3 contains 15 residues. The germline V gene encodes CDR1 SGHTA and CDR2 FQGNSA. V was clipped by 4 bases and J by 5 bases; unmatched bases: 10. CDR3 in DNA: TGTGCCAGCAGCTGGACAGGCCCAGGGGATTATGGCTACACCTTC. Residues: CASSWTGPGDYGYTF.

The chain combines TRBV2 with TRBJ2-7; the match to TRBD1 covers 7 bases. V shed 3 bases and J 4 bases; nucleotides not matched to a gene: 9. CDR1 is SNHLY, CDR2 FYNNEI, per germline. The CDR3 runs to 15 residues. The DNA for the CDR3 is TGTGCCAGCAGTGAGTTTTTACGGGGACAGTACGAGCAGTACTTC. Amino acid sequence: CASSEFLRGQYEQYF.

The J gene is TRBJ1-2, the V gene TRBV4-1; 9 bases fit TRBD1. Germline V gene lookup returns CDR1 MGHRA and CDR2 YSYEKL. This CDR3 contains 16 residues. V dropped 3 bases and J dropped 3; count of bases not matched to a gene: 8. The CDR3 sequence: CASSHGAGQGHYGYTF. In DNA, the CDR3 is TGCGCCAGCAGCCACGGGGCGGGACAGGGACACTATGGCTACACCTTC.

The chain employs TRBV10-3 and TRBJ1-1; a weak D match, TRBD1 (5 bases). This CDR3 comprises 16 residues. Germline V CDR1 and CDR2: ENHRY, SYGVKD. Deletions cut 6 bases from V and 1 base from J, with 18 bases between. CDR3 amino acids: CAISQDTLLGNTEAFF. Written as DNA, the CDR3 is TGTGCCATCAGCCAGGACACCCTGCTTGGGAACACTGAAGCTTTCTTT.

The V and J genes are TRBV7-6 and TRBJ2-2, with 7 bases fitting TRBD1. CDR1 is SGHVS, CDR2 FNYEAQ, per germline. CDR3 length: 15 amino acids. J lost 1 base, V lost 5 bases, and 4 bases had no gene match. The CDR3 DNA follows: TGTGCCAGCAGCCCAGGGGGAGAGAACACCGGGGAGCTGTTTTTT. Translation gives CASSPGGENTGELFF.

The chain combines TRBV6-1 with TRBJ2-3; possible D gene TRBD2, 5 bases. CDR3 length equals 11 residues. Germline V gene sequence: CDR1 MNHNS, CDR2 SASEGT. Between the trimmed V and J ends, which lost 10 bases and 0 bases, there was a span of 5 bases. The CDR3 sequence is CATGSTDTQYF. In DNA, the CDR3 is TGTGCCACGGGAAGCACAGATACGCAGTATTTT.

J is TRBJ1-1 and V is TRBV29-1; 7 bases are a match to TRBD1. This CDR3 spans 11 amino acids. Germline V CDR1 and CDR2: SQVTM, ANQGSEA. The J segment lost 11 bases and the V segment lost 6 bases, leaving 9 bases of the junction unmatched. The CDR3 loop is CSVQRQGGAFF. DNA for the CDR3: TGCAGCGTCCAAAGACAGGGAGGGGCTTTCTTT.

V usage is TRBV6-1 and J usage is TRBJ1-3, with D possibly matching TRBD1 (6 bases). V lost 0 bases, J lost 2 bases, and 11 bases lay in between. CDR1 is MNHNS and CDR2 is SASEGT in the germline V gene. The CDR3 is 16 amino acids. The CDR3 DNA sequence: TGTGCCAGCAGTGAAGCTTGGGGGCCGGCTGGAAACACCATATATTTT. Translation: CASSEAWGPAGNTIYF.

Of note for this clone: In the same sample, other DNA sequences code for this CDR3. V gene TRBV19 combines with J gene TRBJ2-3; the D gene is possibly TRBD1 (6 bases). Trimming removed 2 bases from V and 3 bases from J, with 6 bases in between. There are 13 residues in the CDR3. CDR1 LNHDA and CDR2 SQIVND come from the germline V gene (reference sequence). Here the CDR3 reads CASSITGTDTQYF. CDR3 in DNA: TGTGCCAGTAGTATAACAGGGACAGATACGCAGTATTTT.

The CDR3 DNA reads TGTGCCTGGAGGCCTCCGGGGGGAAGGGCTGAAGCTTTCTTT. It yields the protein CAWRPPGGRAEAFF. J is TRBJ1-1 and V is TRBV30, with D perhaps TRBD1 (5 bases). Germline values: CDR1 GTSNPN, CDR2 SVGIG (reference sequence). CDR3 length equals 14 residues. Trimming cost V 3 bases and J 6 bases, with 17 bases left between them.

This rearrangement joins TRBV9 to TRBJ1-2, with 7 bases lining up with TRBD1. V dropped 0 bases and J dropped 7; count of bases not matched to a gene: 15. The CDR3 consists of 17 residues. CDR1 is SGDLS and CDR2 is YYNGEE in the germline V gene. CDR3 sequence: CASSVAGFDRAFVGYTF. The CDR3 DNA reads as TGTGCCAGCAGCGTAGCGGGGTTTGACAGGGCTTTCGTTGGCTACACCTTC.

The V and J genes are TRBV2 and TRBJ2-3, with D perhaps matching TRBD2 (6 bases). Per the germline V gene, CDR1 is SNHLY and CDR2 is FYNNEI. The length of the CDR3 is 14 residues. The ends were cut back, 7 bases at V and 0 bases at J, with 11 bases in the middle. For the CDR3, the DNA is TGTGCCAGCATGGTAAGCGGGAGCACAGATACGCAGTATTTT. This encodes CASMVSGSTDTQYF. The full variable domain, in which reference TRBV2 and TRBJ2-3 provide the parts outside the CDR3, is EPEVTQTPSHQVTQMGQEVILRCVPISNHLYFYWYRQILGQKVEFLVSFYNNEISEKSEIFDDQFSVERPDGSNFTLKIRSTKLEDSAMYFCASMVSGSTDTQYFGPGTRLTVL.

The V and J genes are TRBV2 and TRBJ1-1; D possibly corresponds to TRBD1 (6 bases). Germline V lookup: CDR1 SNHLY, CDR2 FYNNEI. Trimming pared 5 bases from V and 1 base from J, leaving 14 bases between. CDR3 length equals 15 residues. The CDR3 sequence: CASSYQQGSNTEAFF. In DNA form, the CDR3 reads TGTGCCAGCAGTTATCAGCAGGGGTCGAACACTGAAGCTTTCTTT.

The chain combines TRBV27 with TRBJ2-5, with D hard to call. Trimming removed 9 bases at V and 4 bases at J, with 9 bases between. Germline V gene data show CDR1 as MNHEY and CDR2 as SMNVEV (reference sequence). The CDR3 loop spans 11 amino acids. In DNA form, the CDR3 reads TGTGCCAGGGGCTCCCGAGAGACCCAGTACTTC. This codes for CARGSRETQYF.

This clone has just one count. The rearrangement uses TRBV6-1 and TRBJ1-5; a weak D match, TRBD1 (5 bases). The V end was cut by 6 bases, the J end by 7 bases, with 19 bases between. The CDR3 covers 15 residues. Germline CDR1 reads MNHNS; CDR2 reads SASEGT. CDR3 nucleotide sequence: TGTGCCAGCAGAGCGTCGGGGGGATCGGGCCAGCCCCAGCATTTT. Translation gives CASRASGGSGQPQHF.